This record looks at one TCR beta chain sequence and its context. This sample was taken from a study of blood T cell repertoires in COVID-19. Overall study context: COVID-19 samples from acute and convalescent phases originated in the United States, Italy and Spain. T cells, B-cell-depleted T cells, or PBMCs provided the cDNA or gDNA that served as material.

In the source study's methods: Scientists estimated how many nucleated cells there were by amplifying reference gene primers. Sequencing used immunoSEQ multiplex PCR; TCRdb keeps in-frame clones, though not all of them. D and trimming come from the DNA, and the V and J calls and clone size come from that table. The sample holds approximately 150,000 clones; 75% to 90% are singletons and the top ten take roughly 35%. The CDR3 is 14 amino acids. V lost 1 base to trimming and J lost 4 bases, with 8 bases between them. CDR1 and CDR2 from the germline V gene are SEHNR and FQNEAQ (reference sequence). This TCR came from a man aged 50 to 60 who had recovered from COVID-19. Material: peripheral blood. The chain couples TRBV7-9 to TRBJ1-3; no clear D gene. The chain's CDR3 is CASSLGSVGNTIYF. The DNA of the CDR3 is TGTGCCAGCAGCTTAGGATCGGTCGGAAACACCATATATTTT.